The 27 T cell receptor beta chains presented below share a single source sample, sequenced in a study of cytomegalovirus exposure and HLA in healthy donors. The assay was immunoSEQ multiplex PCR, and TCRdb's table has in-frame clones only and misses some. The top ten hold under 5% of the sample, which has 120,000 or so clones, roughly 82% seen once. Sample: PBMCs. The origin of the receptors is a man aged 18 to 29 in good health and CMV-seronegative.

V is TRBV2 and J is TRBJ1-2, with D possibly TRBD1 on 5 matching bases. Germline V CDR1 and CDR2: SNHLY, FYNNEI. V lost 11 bases to trimming and J lost 3 bases, with 13 bases between them. CDR3 length: 12 amino acids. CDR3 loop: CARGEEDYGYTF. The CDR3 DNA is TGTGCCCGAGGGGAGGAGGACTATGGCTACACCTTC.

The chain recombines TRBV19 with TRBJ1-3; no clear D gene. In germline, CDR1 is LNHDA, CDR2 SQIVND (reference sequence). There are 12 residues in the CDR3. V lost 3 bases to trimming and J lost 3 bases, with 3 bases between them. The CDR3 DNA is TGTGCCAGTAGTATCGGTGGAAACACCATATATTTT. Translated: CASSIGGNTIYF.

The chain is built from TRBV7-2 and TRBJ2-3, with D tentatively TRBD2 (7 bases). Germline assignment: CDR1 SGHTA and CDR2 FQGNSA. V gave up 5 bases and J gave up 2 bases, with 17 bases separating them. This CDR3 has 16 residues. The chain's CDR3 is CASSARGGAITDTQYF. CDR3 in DNA: TGTGCCAGCAGCGCCAGAGGGGGGGCAATCACAGATACGCAGTATTTT.

The chain uses TRBV4-2 and TRBJ2-6, with TRBD2 matching over 13 bases. The CDR3 is made up of 16 amino acids. Germline V lookup: CDR1 LGHNA, CDR2 YNFKEQ. V was clipped by 0 bases and J by 12 bases; unmatched bases: 5. DNA for the CDR3: TGTGCCAGCAGCCAAGACACTAGCGGGGGGGCCGTCGTCCTGACTTTC. Its translation: CASSQDTSGGAVVLTF.

This chain connects TRBV7-8 to TRBJ1-2; D unresolved. V lost 4 bases and J lost 2, with 14 bases in between. This CDR3 spans 15 amino acids. Germline CDR1 SGHVS, CDR2 FQNEAQ. CDR3 protein: CASSSSPAVNYGYTF. CDR3 DNA sequence: TGTGCCAGCAGCTCTTCACCTGCGGTGAACTATGGCTACACCTTC.

The rearrangement joins TRBV5-4 to TRBJ2-3; 8 bases match TRBD2. Germline CDR1 is SGHNT and CDR2 is YYREEE (reference sequence). The CDR3 sequence is 14 residues long. J gave up 3 bases and V 2 bases, and 2 bases lay outside the gene matches. The CDR3 loop reads CASSFASGTDTQYF. The CDR3 region has the DNA TGTGCCAGCAGCTTCGCTAGCGGGACAGATACGCAGTATTTT.

This chain joins TRBV27 and TRBJ2-3; the D gene is possibly TRBD2 (6 bases). Per the germline V gene, CDR1 is MNHEY and CDR2 is SMNVEV (reference sequence). V lost 4 bases and J 1 base, leaving 18 bases between the germline ends. The CDR3 is 17 residues long. CDR3 in amino acids: CASSSSSGPYRTDTQYF. Written as DNA, the CDR3 is TGTGCCAGCAGTTCCTCAAGCGGGCCCTATCGCACAGATACGCAGTATTTT.

V is TRBV6-5 and J is TRBJ1-5, with D possibly matching TRBD1 (5 bases). Germline V gene sequence: CDR1 MNHEY, CDR2 SVGAGI. V was shortened by 2 bases and J by 4 bases, with 15 bases between the two germline ends. CDR3 length: 16 residues. This chain's CDR3 is CASSYGPGVGNQPQHF. The DNA of the CDR3 is TGTGCCAGCAGTTACGGACCGGGGGTGGGGAATCAGCCCCAGCATTTT.

V is TRBV6-5 and J is TRBJ2-7, with 9 bases that match TRBD1. From germline, CDR1 is MNHEY and CDR2 SVGAGI. This CDR3 region has 14 residues. Trimming cost V 5 bases and J 7 bases; bases outside gene matches: 9. The CDR3 DNA reads as TGTGCCAGCAGTCTGCTCGGACAGGGGAGTGAGCAGTACTTC. Translation gives CASSLLGQGSEQYF.

In regard to this clone: At the DNA level, this CDR3 is encoded by other sequences in the same sample as well. The V and J genes are TRBV27 and TRBJ2-5; D gene ambiguous. V was clipped by 5 bases and J by 4 bases, with 5 bases between them. The CDR3 is made up of 11 amino acids. From germline, CDR1 is MNHEY and CDR2 SMNVEV (reference sequence). DNA for the CDR3: TGTGCCAGCAGTCGCGGAGAGACCCAGTACTTC. It specifies CASSRGETQYF.

The gene calls are TRBV6-1 and TRBJ2-5; D gene ambiguous. V was trimmed by 2 bases and J by 5 bases, leaving 12 bases between them. The CDR3 is made up of 14 amino acids. CDR1 and CDR2 from the germline V gene are MNHNS and SASEGT. The CDR3, as DNA: TGTGCCAGCAGTGAATTTCCTAGTAGGGAGACCCAGTACTTC. Translated, it gives CASSEFPSRETQYF.

The V call is TRBV6-1, the J call TRBJ2-3, with a weak D call TRBD1 (5 bases). This CDR3 has 14 residues. Germline V lookup: CDR1 MNHNS, CDR2 SASEGT. Deletions cut 4 bases from V and 3 bases from J, with 11 bases between. DNA of the CDR3: TGTGCCAGCAGTGTTCAGGGTCTGACAGATACGCAGTATTTT. Protein product: CASSVQGLTDTQYF.

This clone has just one count. The rearrangement links TRBV2 to TRBJ2-7, with a possible D match to TRBD1 (5 bases). This CDR3 is 13 amino acids long. V was shortened by 4 bases and J by 1 base, with 8 bases between the two germline ends. Germline V lookup: CDR1 SNHLY, CDR2 FYNNEI. CDR3 bases: TGTGCCAGCAGTGGGGGCCGATCCTACGAGCAGTACTTC. Its protein is CASSGGRSYEQYF.

The V call is TRBV5-1, the J call TRBJ1-2; 8 nucleotides align to TRBD1. Germline V gene lookup returns CDR1 SGHRS and CDR2 YFSETQ. The CDR3 covers 15 residues. V shed 0 bases and J 2 bases; nucleotides not matched to a gene: 3. CDR3 region: CASSLEQGGNYGYTF. CDR3 nucleotides: TGCGCCAGCAGCTTGGAACAGGGGGGAAACTATGGCTACACCTTC.

This clone was seen a handful of times. J is TRBJ2-7 and V is TRBV7-9; D call uncertain. The CDR3 totals 16 residues. Trimming left V 8 bases short and J 4 bases short, with 24 bases between. Germline V gene sequence: CDR1 SEHNR, CDR2 FQNEAQ (reference sequence). The CDR3 DNA sequence: TGTGCCAGCGCACCGCCCGAGTCCCACGCCTCGTACGAGCAGTACTTC. It translates to CASAPPESHASYEQYF.

CDR3 region: CASSLEASGRLYNEQFF. The DNA of the CDR3 is TGCGCCAGCAGCTTGGAGGCTAGCGGGAGGCTGTACAATGAGCAGTTCTTC. The chain is built from TRBV5-1 and TRBJ2-1; TRBD2 aligns across 11 bases. V lost 0 bases and J lost 4; bases outside the gene matches: 6. Per germline, CDR1 SGHRS and CDR2 YFSETQ. The CDR3 totals 17 residues.

CDR3 sequence (DNA): TGTGCCAGCAGTGGGACTGATAAGTTCTACAATGAGCAGTTCTTC. Translating gives CASSGTDKFYNEQFF. The chain employs TRBV6-1 and TRBJ2-1; TRBD2 is a possible D gene (5 bases). Trimming left V 4 bases short and J 3 bases short, with 13 bases between. Germline-derived CDR1 and CDR2 are MNHNS and SASEGT. CDR3 length: 15 residues.

The chain couples TRBV13 to TRBJ2-7, with 12 positions matching TRBD1. Germline V lookup: CDR1 PRHDT, CDR2 FYEKMQ (reference sequence). V shed 5 bases, J shed 4 bases, and the junction held 18 bases outside the gene matches. CDR3 length: 19 amino acids. DNA of the CDR3: TGTGCCAGCAGCCAACGGGGACAGGGGGCCCTTGGCGGGTCGTACGAGCAGTACTTC. Its translation is CASSQRGQGALGGSYEQYF.

The rearrangement links TRBV6-6 to TRBJ2-3; 14 bases are a match to TRBD2. The CDR3 sequence is 16 residues long. V lost 6 bases, J lost 3 bases, and 5 bases stayed unmatched. Germline CDR1 MNHNY, CDR2 SVGAGI (reference sequence). CDR3 bases: TGTGCCAGCAGGAGACTAGCGGGAGGGAGGACAGATACGCAGTATTTT. Protein sequence: CASRRLAGGRTDTQYF.

The chain uses TRBV27 and TRBJ1-2, with a tentative D call TRBD1 (6 bases). V dropped 5 bases and J dropped 6 bases, with 16 bases sitting between them. Germline assignment: CDR1 MNHEY and CDR2 SMNVEV (reference sequence). The CDR3 sequence is 14 residues long. CDR3 nucleotides: TGTGCCAGCAGTGGGGCAGGGGCTTTGGATGGCTACACCTTC. Translated, it gives CASSGAGALDGYTF.

The V and J genes are TRBV18 and TRBJ2-1; 9 bases line up with TRBD1. J lost 5 bases, V lost 3 bases, and 2 bases had no gene match. CDR3 length equals 14 residues. Germline values: CDR1 KGHSH, CDR2 LQKENI. DNA of the CDR3: TGTGCCAGCTCACCGGGACAGGGTGACAATGAGCAGTTCTTC. Encoded protein: CASSPGQGDNEQFF.

The chain has TRBV27 and TRBJ1-3; D call uncertain. The CDR3 sequence is 14 residues long. Germline-derived CDR1 and CDR2 are MNHEY and SMNVEV (reference sequence). The V end lost 6 bases, the J end lost 0 bases, and 9 bases lay between the germline ends. CDR3 region: CASSPRYSGNTIYF. CDR3 nucleotide sequence: TGTGCCAGCAGCCCCAGGTACTCTGGAAACACCATATATTTT.

This chain joins TRBV11-2 and TRBJ2-5; 7 bases map to TRBD2. Germline trimming cut 4 bases from V and 4 bases from J; bases unmatched to any gene: 9. Per the germline V gene, CDR1 is SGHAT and CDR2 is FQNNGV. There are 15 residues in the CDR3. CDR3 protein: CASSSQGGEGETQYF. Written as DNA, the CDR3 is TGTGCCAGCAGCTCCCAGGGAGGGGAGGGAGAGACCCAGTACTTC.

The chain has TRBV6-1 and TRBJ2-2; the D is unclear. The CDR3 covers 14 residues. Germline V gives CDR1 MNHNS, CDR2 SASEGT. V shed 7 bases and J shed 7 bases, with 16 bases lying between them. CDR3 residues: CASTHSRVFGELFF. The CDR3 region has the DNA TGTGCCAGCACGCACAGCCGCGTATTCGGGGAGCTGTTTTTT.

The genes are TRBV4-1 and TRBJ2-5, with a weak D call TRBD2 (6 bases). Trimming removed 4 bases at V and 5 bases at J, with 14 bases between. The CDR3 is 14 amino acids. Germline-derived CDR1 and CDR2 are MGHRA and YSYEKL. The CDR3 region has the DNA TGCGCCAGCAGCCTCCGGGACGGAGGGGAGACCCAGTACTTC. Amino acid sequence: CASSLRDGGETQYF.

The chain combines TRBV11-2 with TRBJ2-7; 8 nucleotides align to TRBD2. Germline-derived CDR1 and CDR2 are SGHAT and FQNNGV. V lost 4 bases, J lost 2 bases, and 13 bases stayed unmatched. This CDR3 comprises 17 residues. CDR3 sequence reads: CASSSTGLAGRPYEQYF. The CDR3, as DNA: TGTGCCAGCAGCTCCACTGGGTTAGCGGGACGACCCTACGAGCAGTACTTC.

The V call is TRBV15, the J call TRBJ2-5; TRBD1 matches at 8 bases. CDR3 length: 16 residues. Germline CDR1 is LNHNV and CDR2 is YYDKDF (reference sequence). V shed 1 base and J 5 bases; nucleotides not matched to a gene: 9. CDR3 DNA sequence: TGTGCCACCAGCAGAGGAGGACGGACAGGGTACGAGACCCAGTACTTC. The encoded protein is CATSRGGRTGYETQYF.